Listed below are T cell receptor beta chains from one sample, sequenced in a study of blood T cell repertoires in COVID-19. Clones were read by immunoSEQ multiplex PCR, and TCRdb kept only the in-frame ones, dropping some. The table lists 300,000 or so clones, roughly nine tenths of them singletons. Sequencing was carried out using PBMCs or T cells enriched from blood (not recorded which). The receptors shown here come from a woman aged 45-59 years who had been exposed to COVID-19. Both conserved end residues are part of each CDR3. D genes are given only for firm matches. A clone size is listed for some rows: how often the clone was seen (once, few, many), or a class if it is expanded.

V	size	D	J	CDR3	DNA
TRBV7-6	.	TRBD1	TRBJ1-4	CASSVGTGPNEKLFF	TGTGCCAGCAGCGTCGGGACAGGCCCAAATGAAAAACTGTTTTTT
TRBV28	.	TRBD1	TRBJ1-5	CASSPGGRDSNQPQHF	TGTGCCAGCAGCCCAGGGGGTCGGGATAGCAATCAGCCCCAGCATTTT
TRBV4-1	once	TRBD2	TRBJ2-3	CASSQERGGYTDTQYF	TGCGCCAGCAGCCAAGAGCGGGGGGGCTACACAGATACGCAGTATTTT
TRBV29-1	.	TRBD1	TRBJ1-4	CSVGDRVLFDVNNEKLFF	TGCAGCGTTGGAGACAGGGTGCTGTTCGATGTAAATAATGAAAAACTGTTTTTT
TRBV7-6	.	.	TRBJ1-4	CASSLGGDPNEKLFF	TGTGCCAGCAGCTTAGGGGGGGACCCTAATGAAAAACTGTTTTTT
TRBV28	.	TRBD1	TRBJ1-1	CASSTGTGGFTEAFF	TGTGCCAGCAGTACCGGGACAGGGGGTTTTACTGAAGCTTTCTTT
TRBV7-9	.	.	TRBJ1-4	CASSLGPGQNEKLFF	TGTGCCAGCAGCTTAGGACCGGGACAAAATGAAAAACTGTTTTTT
TRBV5-1	.	TRBD1	TRBJ1-2	CASSLTGEPNYGYTF	TGCGCCAGCAGCTTGACAGGGGAGCCAAACTATGGCTACACCTTC
TRBV2	.	.	TRBJ2-3	CASTPYSQVYRTDTQYF	TGTGCCAGCACGCCTTATAGTCAGGTCTATCGCACAGATACGCAGTATTTT
TRBV3-1/TRBV3-2	.	TRBD1	TRBJ2-5	CASSQGTGLQETQYF	TGTGCCAGCAGCCAAGGGACAGGTCTCCAAGAGACCCAGTACTTC
TRBV28	.	TRBD1	TRBJ2-1	CASSEDRQYNEQFF	TGTGCCAGCAGTGAGGACAGGCAGTACAATGAGCAGTTCTTC
TRBV7-2	.	TRBD1	TRBJ1-2	CASSLGRQGNYGYTF	TGTGCCAGCAGCTTAGGGAGACAGGGGAACTATGGCTACACCTTC
TRBV29-1	.	.	TRBJ2-3	CSVEDQRDTQYF	TGCAGCGTTGAAGATCAGAGGGATACGCAGTATTTT
TRBV13	.	.	TRBJ2-4	CASSLARVAKNIQYF	TGTGCCAGCAGCTTAGCCAGGGTCGCCAAAAACATTCAGTACTTC
TRBV27	.	TRBD2	TRBJ2-7	CASSLVPSGANYEQYF	TGTGCCAGCAGTTTAGTCCCCAGCGGGGCCAACTACGAGCAGTACTTC
TRBV7-2	.	TRBD2	TRBJ2-3	CASSPPPSGGITSTDTQYF	TGTGCCAGCAGCCCCCCTCCCAGCGGGGGGATTACTAGCACAGATACGCAGTATTTT
TRBV5-6	.	.	TRBJ1-1	CASSLDSPETGNTEAFF	TGTGCCAGCAGCTTGGACAGCCCAGAAACAGGGAACACTGAAGCTTTCTTT
TRBV27	.	TRBD1	TRBJ1-3	CASSPTGVGPGNTIYF	TGTGCCAGCAGTCCCACAGGGGTGGGCCCTGGAAACACCATATATTTT
TRBV29-1	.	TRBD1	TRBJ2-7	CSARYRGRPYEQYF	TGCAGCGCAAGGTACAGGGGGAGGCCCTACGAGCAGTACTTC
TRBV5-1	.	.	TRBJ2-2	CASSLVGAGELFF	TGCGCCAGCAGCTTAGTAGGGGCCGGGGAGCTGTTTTTT
TRBV15	.	.	TRBJ2-7	CATSRGGGMSYEQYF	TGTGCCACCAGCAGAGGTGGAGGGATGTCCTACGAGCAGTACTTC
TRBV2	few	TRBD1	TRBJ1-4	CATKCLWDRLIEKLFF	TGTGCCACCAAGTGTCTTTGGGACAGGCTTATTGAAAAACTGTTTTTT
TRBV6-5	.	.	TRBJ2-7	CASRFLSSYEQYF	TGTGCCAGTCGTTTCCTAAGCTCCTACGAGCAGTACTTC
TRBV7-8	.	TRBD1	TRBJ2-7	CASSLAGQAWVGTYF	TGTGCCAGCAGCTTAGCGGGACAGGCCTGGGTTGGGACGTACTTC
TRBV10-3	.	.	TRBJ2-3	CAIRSTDTQYF	TGTGCCATCCGGAGCACAGATACGCAGTATTTT
TRBV19	.	TRBD1	TRBJ1-5	CASSSGQGWQPQHF	TGTGCCAGTAGTTCGGGACAGGGGTGGCAGCCCCAGCATTTT
TRBV19	once	.	TRBJ1-6	CASSNRESSYNSPLHF	TGTGCCAGTAGTAACAGGGAAAGCTCCTATAATTCACCCCTCCACTTT
TRBV10-3	.	.	TRBJ2-5	CAIRRDPQQTQYF	TGTGCCATCAGGCGGGACCCCCAGCAGACCCAGTACTTC
TRBV29-1	.	.	TRBJ1-2	CSVDSGSGYTF	TGCAGCGTTGATTCGGGGAGCGGCTACACCTTC
TRBV12-5	.	.	TRBJ1-2	CASVRPGGGYTF	TGTGCTAGTGTGCGGCCGGGTGGTGGCTACACCTTC
TRBV2	.	TRBD1	TRBJ1-5	CASSDAHQGDQPQHF	TGTGCCAGCAGTGATGCGCATCAGGGGGATCAGCCCCAGCATTTT